This T cell receptor (beta chain) was sequenced in a study of regulatory T cells in long-lasting Graves disease. This clonotype was found many times. The time point denotes: newly diagnosed GD, antithyroid drugs for less than 3 months. Scientists built the TCR library using RNA that was extracted from PBMCs. Blood from the periphery, nine milliliters in all, was drawn into EDTA tubes. CDR3 regions were amplified by Arm-PCR using iRepertoire HTBI primers to build TCR beta libraries. MiXCR, run by TCRdb on the multiplex PCR reads, gives a single entry per CDR3 protein. The repertoire holds 440,000 or so distinct CDR3 sequences, with more than 13% as singletons. These data also featured in a second study, about T cells in Graves' hyperthyroidism and ophthalmopathy.

The material was peripheral blood mononuclear cells (PBMCs), obtained at new diagnosis, from a patient treated with antithyroid drugs. This TCR derives from a woman younger than 45 with Graves disease.

CDR3 DNA sequence: TGCAGTGCTAGAGATGCGGGACAGGGTAAGGACGAGCAGTACTTC. Its protein product is CSARDAGQGKDEQYF. The rearrangement joins TRBV20-1 to TRBJ2-7, with 9 bases fitting TRBD1. With 0 bases clipped from V and 5 bases from J, the junction kept 8 bases outside the gene matches. CDR1 and CDR2 from the germline V gene are DFQATT and SNEGSKA (reference sequence). The CDR3 spans 15 residues.